The clone carrying this T cell receptor beta chain was picked up one time. The sample belongs to a study of blood T cell repertoires in COVID-19. Across the study: Material from acute and convalescent COVID-19 was sourced from the United States, Italy and Spain. In each case, the material was cDNA or gDNA derived from T cells, B-cell-depleted T cells, or PBMCs.

Sequencing used immunoSEQ multiplex PCR; TCRdb keeps in-frame clones, though not all of them. This sample has fewer than 120,000 clones, with approximately 67% found just once. V lost 4 bases and J lost 8; bases outside the gene matches: 11. Germline-derived CDR1 and CDR2 are SQVTM and ANQGSEA. This CDR3 has 14 residues. The rearrangement links TRBV29-1 to TRBJ1-2; 9 positions match TRBD1. Specimen: peripheral blood. The origin of this receptor is a woman in her sixties with acute or convalescent COVID-19. The CDR3 bases are TGCAGCGTTGGAGGGGGACAGGGTGAACAGGGCTACACCTTC. It translates to CSVGGGQGEQGYTF. The full variable domain, its missing parts supplied by reference TRBV29-1 and TRBJ1-2, is SAVISQKPSRDICQRGTSLTIQCQVDSQVTMMFWYRQQPGQSLTLIATANQGSEATYESGFVIDKFPISRPNLTFSTLTVSNMSPEDSSIYLCSVGGGQGEQGYTFGSGTRLTVV.